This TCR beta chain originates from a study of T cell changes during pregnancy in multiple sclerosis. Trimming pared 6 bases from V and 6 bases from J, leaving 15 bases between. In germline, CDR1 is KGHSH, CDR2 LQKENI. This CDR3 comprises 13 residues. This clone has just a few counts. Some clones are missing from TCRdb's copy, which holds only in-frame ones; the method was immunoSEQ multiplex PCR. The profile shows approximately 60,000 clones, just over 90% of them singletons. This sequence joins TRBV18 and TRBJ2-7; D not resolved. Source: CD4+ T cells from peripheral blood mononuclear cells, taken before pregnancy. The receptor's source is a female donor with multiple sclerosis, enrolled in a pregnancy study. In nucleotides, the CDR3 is TGTGCCAGCTCGGATGACTCCTCCGTCGAGCAGTACTTC. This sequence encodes CASSDDSSVEQYF.